The 8 T cell receptor beta chains given below trace back to one sample, sequenced in a study of cytomegalovirus exposure and HLA in healthy donors. The primer mix had 60 Vbeta and 13 Jbeta primers. This table comes from immunoSEQ multiplex PCR, and its TCRdb copy is limited to in-frame clones, with some not included. Among approximately 100,000 clones, about 80% were seen once, and the ten largest hold about 7.7%. The sequencing input was PBMCs. Receptor source: a woman aged 45-60 years in good health and CMV-seropositive.

This clone has only one observation. The chain links TRBV5-1 to TRBJ2-5; the match to TRBD2 covers 12 bases. This CDR3 contains 16 residues. From germline, CDR1 is SGHRS and CDR2 YFSETQ. The V segment lost 3 bases and the J segment 0 bases; nucleotides outside the gene matches: 3. The CDR3 is CASSWRLAGDQETQYF. CDR3 DNA sequence: TGCGCCAGCAGCTGGAGACTAGCGGGGGACCAAGAGACCCAGTACTTC.

CDR3 nucleotide sequence: TGTGCCAGCAGCTTCGGACTAGCGGGCCAAGAGACCCAGTACTTC. This translates into CASSFGLAGQETQYF. This chain joins TRBV7-3 and TRBJ2-5; 11 positions match TRBD2. Trimming removed 3 bases from V and 1 base from J; junction bases left unmatched: 1. Germline V gene lookup returns CDR1 SGHTA and CDR2 FQGTGA. The CDR3 runs to 15 residues. Combining the CDR3 with reference TRBV7-3 and TRBJ2-5 gives the whole variable domain GAGVSQTPSNKVTEKGKYVELRCDPISGHTALYWYRQSLGQGPEFLIYFQGTGAADDSGLPNDRFFAVRPEGSVSTLKIQRTERGDSAVYLCASSFGLAGQETQYFGPGTRLLVL.

The J gene is TRBJ1-3, the V gene TRBV9; no reliable D call. Trimming took 0 bases from V and 0 from J, leaving 7 bases between them. This CDR3 has 15 residues. Germline V CDR1 and CDR2: SGDLS, YYNGEE. The CDR3 reads CASSVDESSGNTIYF. CDR3 nucleotides: TGTGCCAGCAGCGTAGATGAGAGCTCTGGAAACACCATATATTTT. Drawing the rest from reference TRBV9 and TRBJ1-3, the complete variable domain is DSGVTQTPKHLITATGQRVTLRCSPRSGDLSVYWYQQSLDQGLQFLIQYYNGEERAKGNILERFSAQQFPDLHSELNLSSLELGDSALYFCASSVDESSGNTIYFGEGSWLTVV.

The chain uses TRBV4-3 and TRBJ1-2; TRBD1 matches at 8 bases. CDR3 length: 15 amino acids. Germline loops: CDR1 LGHNA, CDR2 YSLEER. J lost 4 bases, V lost 0 bases, and 4 bases had no gene match. This CDR3 is CASSQDDRGFYGYTF. CDR3 DNA: TGCGCCAGCAGCCAAGACGACAGGGGATTCTATGGCTACACCTTC.

The chain carries TRBV29-1 and TRBJ1-2; 7 nucleotides match TRBD1. In germline, CDR1 is SQVTM, CDR2 ANQGSEA. The V gene end was trimmed by 3 bases and the J gene end by 1 base; junction bases not matched to a gene: 2. The CDR3 sequence is 13 residues long. In DNA form, the CDR3 reads TGCAGCGTTGATGACAGGGATAACTATGGCTACACCTTC. Encoded protein: CSVDDRDNYGYTF.

V is TRBV4-3 and J is TRBJ2-7; 8 nucleotides match TRBD2. The J segment lost 3 bases and the V segment lost 1 base, leaving 17 bases of the junction unmatched. Germline lookup yields CDR1 LGHNA and CDR2 YSLEER. The CDR3 runs to 19 residues. CDR3 in amino acids: CASSQAPSFGASGHYEQYF. DNA of the CDR3: TGCGCCAGCAGCCAAGCACCGAGCTTTGGGGCTAGCGGGCACTACGAGCAGTACTTC.

This chain connects TRBV2 to TRBJ2-3, with TRBD2 as a possible D gene (6 bases). The CDR3 runs 15 residues. V lost 4 bases, J lost 2 bases, and 13 bases lay in between. The germline V gene has CDR1 SNHLY and CDR2 FYNNEI. The CDR3 DNA is TGTGCCAGCAGTGGGGCTAGCGCCTACACAGATACGCAGTATTTT. It is translated as CASSGASAYTDTQYF.

The V and J genes are TRBV5-6 and TRBJ2-3; TRBD2 matches at 8 bases. CDR3 size: 14 residues. Germline CDR1 reads SGHDT; CDR2 reads YYEEEE. The V gene end was trimmed by 3 bases and the J gene end by 5 bases; junction bases not matched to a gene: 5. CDR3 sequence (DNA): TGTGCCAGCAGCTACCCGGGGGGGCAAGATACGCAGTATTTT. Its protein is CASSYPGGQDTQYF.